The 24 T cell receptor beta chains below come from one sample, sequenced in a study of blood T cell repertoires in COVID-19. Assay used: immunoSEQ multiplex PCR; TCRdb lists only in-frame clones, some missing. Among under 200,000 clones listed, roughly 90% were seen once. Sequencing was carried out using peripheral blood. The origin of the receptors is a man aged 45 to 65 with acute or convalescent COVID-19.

The CDR3 nucleotides are TGTGCCAGCAGTGAGCGACAGGGAGCCTACGAGCAGTACGTC. Translation: CASSERQGAYEQYV. The chain employs TRBV6-1 and TRBJ2-7; 7 bases fit TRBD1. Unmatched junction bases numbered 4, after V lost 3 bases and J lost 2 bases. The CDR3 is 14 residues long. The germline V gene has CDR1 MNHNS and CDR2 SASEGT.

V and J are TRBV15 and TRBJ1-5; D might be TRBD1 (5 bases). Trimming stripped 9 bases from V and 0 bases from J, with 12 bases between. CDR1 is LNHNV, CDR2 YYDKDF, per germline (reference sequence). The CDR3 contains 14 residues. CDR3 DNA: TGTGCCACATCCCGGGACTATAGCAATCAGCCCCAGCATTTT. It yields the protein CATSRDYSNQPQHF.

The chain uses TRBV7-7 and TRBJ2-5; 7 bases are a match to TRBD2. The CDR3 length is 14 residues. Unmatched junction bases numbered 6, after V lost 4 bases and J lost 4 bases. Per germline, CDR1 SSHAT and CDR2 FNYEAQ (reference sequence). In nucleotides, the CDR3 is TGTGCCAGCAGCTCGACGGGGGGAGCAGAGACCCAGTACTTC. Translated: CASSSTGGAETQYF.

The CDR3 here is CASSSLADSYNEQFF. CDR3 DNA: TGTGCCAGCAGCTCACTAGCGGACTCCTACAATGAGCAGTTCTTC. The V gene is TRBV3-1 (or the pseudogene TRBV3-2), the J gene TRBJ2-1; 8 bases fit TRBD2. V shed 5 bases and J 0 bases; nucleotides not matched to a gene: 3. CDR1 LGHDT and CDR2 YNNKEL come from the germline V gene (reference sequence). The CDR3 is 15 residues long.

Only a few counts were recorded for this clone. CDR3 coding DNA: TGTGCCACCAGCTCCCAACCAGCGGATACGCAGTATTTT. Translated: CATSSQPADTQYF. The rearrangement joins TRBV15 to TRBJ2-3; D gene ambiguous. The CDR3 is 13 residues long. V lost 5 bases and J 6 bases, leaving 12 bases between the germline ends. CDR1 and CDR2 from the germline V gene are LNHNV and YYDKDF (reference sequence).

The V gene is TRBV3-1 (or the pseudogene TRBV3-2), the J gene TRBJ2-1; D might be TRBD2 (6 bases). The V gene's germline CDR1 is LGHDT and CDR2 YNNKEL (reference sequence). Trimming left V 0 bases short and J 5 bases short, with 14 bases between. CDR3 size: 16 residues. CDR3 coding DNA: TGTGCCAGCAGCCAAGAGGAGCGGGCTGGAAACAATGAGCAGTTCTTC. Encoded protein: CASSQEERAGNNEQFF.

This chain's CDR3 is CASSQEFHRGISPLHF. For the CDR3, the DNA is TGTGCCAGCAGCCAAGAGTTTCACAGGGGGATTTCACCCCTCCACTTT. The chain employs TRBV3-1 (or the pseudogene TRBV3-2) and TRBJ1-6, with 8 bases that match TRBD1. CDR1 LGHDT and CDR2 YNNKEL come from the germline V gene (reference sequence). This CDR3 contains 16 residues. J lost 9 bases, V lost 0 bases, and 7 bases had no gene match.

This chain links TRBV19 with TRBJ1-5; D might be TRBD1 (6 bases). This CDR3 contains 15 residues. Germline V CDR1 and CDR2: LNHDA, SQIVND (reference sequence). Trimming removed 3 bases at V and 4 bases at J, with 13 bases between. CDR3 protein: CASSIGDRLNQPQHF. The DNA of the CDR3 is TGTGCCAGTAGTATCGGAGACAGGTTAAATCAGCCCCAGCATTTT.

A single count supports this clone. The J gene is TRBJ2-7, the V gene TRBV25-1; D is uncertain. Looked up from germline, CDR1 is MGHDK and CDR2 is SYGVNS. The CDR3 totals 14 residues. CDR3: CASSEYPARKSRLV. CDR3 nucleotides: TGTGCCAGCAGTGAATACCCTGCTAGGAAAAGTCGACTCGTC.

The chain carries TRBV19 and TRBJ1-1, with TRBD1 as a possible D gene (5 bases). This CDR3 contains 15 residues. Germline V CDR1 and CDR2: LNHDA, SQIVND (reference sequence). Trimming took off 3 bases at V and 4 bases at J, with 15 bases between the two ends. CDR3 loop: CASSIYVRESTEAFF. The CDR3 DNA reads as TGTGCCAGTAGTATTTATGTCAGGGAATCCACTGAAGCTTTCTTT.

CDR3 in amino acids: CATSTGNERETQYF. CDR3 DNA: TGTGCCACCTCGACAGGGAACGAACGAGAGACCCAGTACTTC. This chain links TRBV27 with TRBJ2-5; 7 nucleotides line up with TRBD1. CDR1 and CDR2 from the germline V gene are MNHEY and SMNVEV (reference sequence). The CDR3 length is 14 residues. J lost 4 bases, V lost 10 bases, and 12 bases had no gene match.

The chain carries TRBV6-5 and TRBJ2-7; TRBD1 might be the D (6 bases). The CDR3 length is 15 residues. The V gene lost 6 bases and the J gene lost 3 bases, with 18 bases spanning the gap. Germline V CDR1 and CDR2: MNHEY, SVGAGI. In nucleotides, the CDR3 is TGTGCCAGCAGCCTAACGACAGGAGACCGCTACGAGCAGTACGTC. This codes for CASSLTTGDRYEQYV.

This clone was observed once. The CDR3 nucleotides read TGTGCCAGCAGCCGGGACTATCGACAAGAGACCCAGTACTTC. This gives the protein CASSRDYRQETQYF. The chain uses TRBV2 and TRBJ2-5; 7 nucleotides line up with TRBD2. Germline V gene lookup returns CDR1 SNHLY and CDR2 FYNNEI. The CDR3 is 14 residues long. V shed 6 bases, J shed 2 bases, and the junction held 6 bases outside the gene matches.

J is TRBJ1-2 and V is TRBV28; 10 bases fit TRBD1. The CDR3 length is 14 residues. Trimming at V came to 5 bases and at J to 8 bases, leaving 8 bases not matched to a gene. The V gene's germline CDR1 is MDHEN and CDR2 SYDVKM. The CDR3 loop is CASSGGGQGGGYTF. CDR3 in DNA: TGTGCCAGCAGTGGGGGCGGACAGGGGGGCGGCTACACCTTC.

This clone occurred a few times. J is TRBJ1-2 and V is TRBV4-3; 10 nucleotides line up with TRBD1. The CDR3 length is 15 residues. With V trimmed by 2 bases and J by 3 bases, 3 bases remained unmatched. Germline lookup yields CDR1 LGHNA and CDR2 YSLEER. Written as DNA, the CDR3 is TGCGCCAGCAGCCAAAGACAGGGGGCCTACTATGGCTACACCTTC. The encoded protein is CASSQRQGAYYGYTF.

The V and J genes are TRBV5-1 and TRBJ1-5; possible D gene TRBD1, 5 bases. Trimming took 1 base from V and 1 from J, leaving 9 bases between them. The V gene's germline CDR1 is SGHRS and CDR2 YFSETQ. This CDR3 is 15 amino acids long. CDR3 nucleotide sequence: TGCGCCAGCAGCTTGCACGGGGGAAGCAATCAGCCCCAGCATTTT. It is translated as CASSLHGGSNQPQHF.

CDR3 coding DNA: TGTGCCAGCAGTGAACTGCGACTATACAATGAGCAGTTCTTC. Its translation is CASSELRLYNEQFF. The genes are TRBV2 and TRBJ2-1; weak D call: TRBD2 (5 bases). The CDR3 has 14 residues. The V and J ends lost 2 bases and 4 bases respectively, with 9 bases between them. CDR1 and CDR2 (germline): SNHLY, FYNNEI.

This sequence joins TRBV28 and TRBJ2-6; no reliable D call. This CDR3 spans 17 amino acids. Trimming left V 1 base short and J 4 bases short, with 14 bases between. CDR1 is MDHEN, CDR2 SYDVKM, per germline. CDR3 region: CASSLLPGSGGANVLTF. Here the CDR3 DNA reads TGTGCCAGCAGTTTATTGCCAGGTTCAGGCGGGGCCAACGTCCTGACTTTC.

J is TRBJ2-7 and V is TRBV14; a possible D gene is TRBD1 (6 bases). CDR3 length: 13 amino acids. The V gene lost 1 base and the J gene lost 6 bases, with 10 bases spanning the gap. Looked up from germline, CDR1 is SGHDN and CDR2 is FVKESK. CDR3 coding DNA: TGTGCCAGCAGCCAAGGGCAGGGGCGCGAGCAGTACTTC. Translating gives CASSQGQGREQYF.

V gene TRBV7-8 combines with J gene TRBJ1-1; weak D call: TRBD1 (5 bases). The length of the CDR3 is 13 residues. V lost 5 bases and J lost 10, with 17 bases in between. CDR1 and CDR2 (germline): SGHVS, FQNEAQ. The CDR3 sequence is CASSQIGSGLAFF. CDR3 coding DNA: TGTGCCAGCAGCCAAATCGGGTCAGGGTTAGCTTTCTTT.

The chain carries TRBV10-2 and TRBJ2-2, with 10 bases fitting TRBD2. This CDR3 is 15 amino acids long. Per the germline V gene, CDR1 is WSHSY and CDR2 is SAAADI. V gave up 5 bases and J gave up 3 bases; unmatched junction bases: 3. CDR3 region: CASSRLAGDTGELFF. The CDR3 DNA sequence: TGCGCCAGCAGTCGCCTAGCGGGGGACACCGGGGAGCTGTTTTTT.

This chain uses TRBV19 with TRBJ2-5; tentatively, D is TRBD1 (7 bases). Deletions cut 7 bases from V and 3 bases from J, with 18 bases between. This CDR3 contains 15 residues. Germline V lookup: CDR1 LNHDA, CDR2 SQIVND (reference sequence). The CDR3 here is CASKLMSRGEETQYF. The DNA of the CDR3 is TGTGCCAGTAAGCTTATGTCCAGGGGGGAAGAGACCCAGTACTTC.

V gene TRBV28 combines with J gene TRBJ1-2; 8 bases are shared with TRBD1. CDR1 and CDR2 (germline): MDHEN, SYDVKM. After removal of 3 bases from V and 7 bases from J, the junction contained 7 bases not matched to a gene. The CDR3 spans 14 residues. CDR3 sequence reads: CASSFPAGGAGYTF. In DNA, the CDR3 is TGTGCCAGCAGTTTTCCGGCAGGGGGCGCTGGCTACACCTTC.

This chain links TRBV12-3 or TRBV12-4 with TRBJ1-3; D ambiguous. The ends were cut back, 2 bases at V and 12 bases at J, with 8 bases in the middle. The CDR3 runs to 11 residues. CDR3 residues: CASSLNGVIYF. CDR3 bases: TGTGCCAGCAGTTTAAACGGAGTCATATATTTT.